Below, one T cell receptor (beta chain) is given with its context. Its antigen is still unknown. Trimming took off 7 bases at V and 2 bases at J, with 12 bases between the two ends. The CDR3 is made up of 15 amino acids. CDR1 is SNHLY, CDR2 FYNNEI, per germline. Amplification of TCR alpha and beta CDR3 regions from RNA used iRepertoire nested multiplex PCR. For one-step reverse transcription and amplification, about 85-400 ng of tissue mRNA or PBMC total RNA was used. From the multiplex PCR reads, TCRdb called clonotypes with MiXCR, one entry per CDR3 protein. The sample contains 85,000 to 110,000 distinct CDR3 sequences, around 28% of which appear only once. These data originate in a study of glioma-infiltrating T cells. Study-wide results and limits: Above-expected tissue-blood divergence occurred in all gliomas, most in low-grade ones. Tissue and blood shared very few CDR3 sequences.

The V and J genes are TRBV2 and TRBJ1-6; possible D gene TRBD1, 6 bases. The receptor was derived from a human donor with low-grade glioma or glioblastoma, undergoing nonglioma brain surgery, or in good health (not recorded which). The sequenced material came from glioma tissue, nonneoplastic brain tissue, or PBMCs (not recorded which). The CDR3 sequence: CASNREGPYNSPLHF. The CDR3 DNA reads TGTGCCAGCAACAGGGAAGGGCCCTATAATTCACCCCTCCACTTT.